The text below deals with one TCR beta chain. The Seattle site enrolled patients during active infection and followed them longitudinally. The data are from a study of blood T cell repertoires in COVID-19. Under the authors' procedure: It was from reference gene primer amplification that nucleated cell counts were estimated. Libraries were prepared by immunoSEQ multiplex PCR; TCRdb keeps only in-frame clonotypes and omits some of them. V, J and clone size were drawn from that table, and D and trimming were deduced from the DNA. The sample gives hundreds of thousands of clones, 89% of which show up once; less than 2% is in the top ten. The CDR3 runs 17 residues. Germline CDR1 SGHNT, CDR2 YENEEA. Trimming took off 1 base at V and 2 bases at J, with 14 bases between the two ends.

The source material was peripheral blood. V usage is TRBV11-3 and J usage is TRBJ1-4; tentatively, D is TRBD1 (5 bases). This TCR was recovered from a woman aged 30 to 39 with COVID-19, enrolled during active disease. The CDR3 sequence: CASSLGAWRGTNEKLFF. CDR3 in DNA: TGTGCCAGCAGCTTAGGCGCCTGGCGGGGGACTAATGAAAAACTGTTTTTT.